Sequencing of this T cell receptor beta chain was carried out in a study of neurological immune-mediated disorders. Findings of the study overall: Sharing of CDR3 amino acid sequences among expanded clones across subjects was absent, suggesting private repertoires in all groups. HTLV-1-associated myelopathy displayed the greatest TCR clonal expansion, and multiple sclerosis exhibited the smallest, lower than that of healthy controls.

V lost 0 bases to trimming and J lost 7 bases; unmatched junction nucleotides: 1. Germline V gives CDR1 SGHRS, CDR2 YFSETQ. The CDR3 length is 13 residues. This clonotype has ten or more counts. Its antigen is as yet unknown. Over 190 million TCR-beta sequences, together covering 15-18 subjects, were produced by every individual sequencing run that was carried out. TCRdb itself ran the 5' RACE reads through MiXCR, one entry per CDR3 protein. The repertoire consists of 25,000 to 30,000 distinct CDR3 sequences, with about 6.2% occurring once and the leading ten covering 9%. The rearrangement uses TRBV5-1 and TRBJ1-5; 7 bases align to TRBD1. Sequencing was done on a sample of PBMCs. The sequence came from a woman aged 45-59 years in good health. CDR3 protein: CASSLAGGQPQHF. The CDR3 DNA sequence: TGCGCCAGCAGCTTGGCAGGGGGGCAGCCCCAGCATTTT.